This T cell receptor (beta chain) was profiled in a study of cytomegalovirus exposure and HLA in healthy donors. In the study overall: A data release that came early held approximately 85 million unique TCRs from HLA-typed donors.

Comment on this clone: The antigen is undetermined.

This PCR relied on a set of 60 Vbeta primers and 13 Jbeta primers. Using immunoSEQ multiplex PCR, the repertoire was profiled, and TCRdb retains in-frame clones only, with some absent. Seen here are about 170,000 clones, 84% observed once, and the top ten hold around 5%. Study-wide findings and caveats: Some public TCRs appeared in many individuals, while most sequences were rare. A later analysis reportedly found fewer N-insertions in an Asian-associated ancestry cluster than the approximately 670-donor mean. Researchers reported in a later analysis that a missense DCLRE1C variant was tied to TCR beta V- and J-gene trimming.

Material: PBMCs. The receptor's source is a girl under 18 in good health and CMV-seropositive.

CDR3 DNA sequence: TGTGCCAGCACCACAGGGGTCTCCTACGAGCAGTACTTC. It encodes CASTTGVSYEQYF. The J gene is TRBJ2-7, the V gene TRBV7-8; 7 nucleotides match TRBD1. The junction had 3 bases not matched to a gene; V was cut back by 7 bases and J by 0 bases. The CDR3 sequence is 13 residues long. Looked up from germline, CDR1 is SGHVS and CDR2 is FQNEAQ.